This TCR beta chain appears in the sequencing data of a study of Graves' ophthalmopathy and Graves' hyperthyroidism. RNA transcripts were the template, and TCR beta CDR3 regions were amplified from them. RT-PCR with HTBI primers came first, then second-round multiplex PCR. A single record per CDR3 protein comes from TCRdb applying MiXCR to the multiplex PCR reads. The sample lists about 400,000 distinct CDR3 sequences, around 19% occurring once. This clonotype has ten or more counts. Among the exclusions were patients with other autoimmune diseases, uncontrolled infections, pregnancy or lactation. Symptoms, serum thyroxine and TRAb, thyroid ultrasound, and orbital computed tomography formed the diagnostic basis. The authors isolated PBMCs from 8 to 10 ml of fresh peripheral blood. Sequencing was done on a sample of peripheral blood. The source is a woman in her late teens or twenties with Graves' ophthalmopathy.

The DNA of the CDR3 is TGTGCCAGCAGCTACCCCCAAAAGCCCGGGGCTTTCTTT. As protein: CASSYPQKPGAFF. This chain joins TRBV7-2 and TRBJ1-1; D is ambiguous. This CDR3 contains 13 residues. The germline V gene has CDR1 SGHTA and CDR2 FQGNSA. Trimming took off 4 bases at V and 11 bases at J, with 17 bases between the two ends. The full variable domain, in which reference TRBV7-2 and TRBJ1-1 provide the parts outside the CDR3, is GAGVSQSPSNKVTEKGKDVELRCDPISGHTALYWYRQSLGQGLEFLIYFQGNSAPDKSGLPSDRFSAERTGGSVSTLTIQRTQQEDSAVYLCASSYPQKPGAFFGQGTRLTVV.